The T cell receptor (beta chain) under discussion was sequenced for a study of blood T cell repertoires in COVID-19 (dated by TCRdb to the early 2020s). With regard to the full study: Collaborator samples came from the United States, Italy and Spain and covered acute and convalescent phases of COVID-19. The material from the prospective study consisted of cDNA or gDNA derived from T cells, B-cell-depleted T cells, or PBMCs. Subjects who had been exposed to COVID-19, were actively infected with it, or had recovered from it provided the deeply sampled blood TCRbeta repertoires that made up the dataset. A freely available public database, intended as a resource for researchers studying the immune response to SARS-CoV-2, is where the repertoires were released. The samples were drawn from two sources: the first 160 participants of the ongoing ImmuneRACE study, and approximately 1,300 subjects contributed by 6 global collaborators. Sample metadata almost always included a de-identified subject ID, COVID-19 status, age in years and sex. Where HLA class I and class II types were available, the types were taken from metadata supplied by the sample provider, not from assay-based typing.

In its sample, this clone was seen once. Its antigen is unknown. Per-base qualities were not stored, and no clone one base away is much larger. General study outcomes and caveats: The quantity of clinical and demographic metadata differed by source and by participant and was supplied without curation.

V is clipped by 7 bases and J by 8 bases, and the sequence between their germline boundaries is 14 bases long. Reading the germline V gene gives CDR1 SNHLY and CDR2 FYNNEI. The CDR3, from cysteine to phenylalanine, totals 12 residues. Here the CDR3 DNA is all that survives: 36 bases in frame from base 1. Each collaborating institution followed its own protocols to collect whole blood in K2EDTA tubes. For TCRbeta analysis, collaborators shipped samples as frozen whole blood, isolated PBMCs, or DNA extracted from either of those sample types. TCRbeta CDR3 regions were amplified from genomic DNA by means of the immunoSEQ Assay, a bias-controlled multiplex PCR. As for the original processing: The number of nucleated cells in each sample was estimated from the amplification of reference gene primers within the assay. Sequence reads were collapsed and filtered to measure the absolute abundance of every unique TCRbeta CDR3 rearrangement. For each sample, productive Simpson clonality was calculated as the square root of Simpson's diversity index across productive rearrangements. TCRdb took over this immuneACCESS table, retaining in-frame rearrangements with V and J assigned. Such tables are incomplete; in checked studies, under half of the missing clones stem from an unresolved V gene, and the remainder is unexplained. V and J calls and clone size come straight from that table; D and trimming were deduced from the DNA. This sample gives 300,000 or so clones in total; about 90% of them show up just once. Of the sample, approximately 4% is held by the ten largest clones.

The chain is made from TRBV2 and TRBJ1-2; possibly the D gene is TRBD1, per 5 matching bases. Sequencing was performed on peripheral blood. The source of this sequence is a woman aged 40 to 55 with acute or convalescent COVID-19. Here the CDR3 is given as CASILRGGGYTF. The sequence in DNA is TGTGCCAGCATCCTGAGGGGAGGGGGCTACACCTTC.